The 23 T cell receptor beta chains in this list originate from one sample, sequenced in a study of cytomegalovirus exposure and HLA in healthy donors (dated by TCRdb to the late 2010s). Receptor libraries were prepared by the immunoSEQ multiplex PCR assay. The multiplex PCR relied on a mix of 60 forward primers for TCR Vbeta segments and 13 reverse primers for TCR Jbeta segments. TCRdb's version of the immuneACCESS table is confined to in-frame rearrangements and falls short of the full clone set. An unresolved V gene accounts for under half of the shortfall where checked; the remainder is of unknown origin. For this sample there are around 140,000 clones; approximately 80% appear just once. Jointly, the top ten make up roughly 0.9% of the sample. Sequenced material: PBMCs. These receptor sequences come from a woman aged 55-69 years in good health and CMV-seronegative.

The chain joins TRBV5-1 to TRBJ2-1; 9 positions match TRBD1. With V trimmed by 5 bases and J by 9 bases, 9 bases remained unmatched. The CDR3 is 14 residues long. Germline V gene lookup returns CDR1 SGHRS and CDR2 YFSETQ. The CDR3: CASSGTGYRGEQFF. CDR3 nucleotide sequence: TGCGCCAGCAGTGGGACAGGGTATCGCGGTGAGCAGTTCTTC.

This clone has only a few counts. The chain joins TRBV6-6 to TRBJ1-5; TRBD1 matches 7 bases. The trim removed 5 bases at V and 2 bases at J, leaving 9 bases unmatched. Germline V gene sequence: CDR1 MNHNY, CDR2 SVGAGI (reference sequence). This CDR3 has 16 residues. The CDR3 reads CASSPRQGGGNQPQHF. The DNA for the CDR3 is TGTGCCAGCAGTCCCAGACAGGGTGGGGGCAATCAGCCCCAGCATTTT.

This chain links TRBV4-1 with TRBJ2-5, with a weak D call TRBD2 (6 bases). The CDR3 has 15 amino acids. Looked up from germline, CDR1 is MGHRA and CDR2 is YSYEKL. Trimming removed 0 bases at V and 9 bases at J, with 17 bases between. The CDR3 here is CASSQDRGGQRAQYF. CDR3 bases: TGCGCCAGCAGCCAAGATAGGGGAGGCCAGAGGGCCCAGTACTTC.

The rearrangement uses TRBV6-6 and TRBJ2-2, with TRBD1 matching 11 bases. The CDR3 runs to 14 residues. CDR1 and CDR2 (germline): MNHNY, SVGAGI (reference sequence). V gave up 8 bases and J gave up 8 bases; unmatched junction bases: 7. CDR3 in amino acids: CASARDRGVGELFF. The CDR3 nucleotides are TGTGCCAGCGCAAGGGACAGGGGGGTAGGGGAGCTGTTTTTT.

V usage is TRBV19 and J usage is TRBJ2-5, with D uncertain. Germline V gene data show CDR1 as LNHDA and CDR2 as SQIVND (reference sequence). The CDR3 has 15 amino acids. V dropped 11 bases and J dropped 2 bases, with 21 bases sitting between them. The CDR3 protein is CASKVSWASQETQYF. In DNA form, the CDR3 reads TGTGCCTCAAAAGTGAGCTGGGCCAGTCAAGAGACCCAGTACTTC. Full variable domain (outside the CDR3, taken from reference TRBV19 and TRBJ2-5): DGGITQSPKYLFRKEGQNVTLSCEQNLNHDAMYWYRQDPGQGLRLIYYSQIVNDFQKGDIAEGYSVSREKKESFPLTVTSAQKNPTAFYLCASKVSWASQETQYFGPGTRLLVL.

The V call is TRBV6-5, the J call TRBJ2-7; D perhaps matches TRBD1 (5 bases). Trimming removed 5 bases at V and 12 bases at J, with 20 bases between. Germline V gene data show CDR1 as MNHEY and CDR2 as SVGAGI. This CDR3 comprises 13 residues. The CDR3 region has the DNA TGTGCCAGCAGTGAAGGGGCCCGAAACTGGCGGTACTTC. It yields the protein CASSEGARNWRYF.

DNA of the CDR3: TGTGCCAGCAGTTTATTGGCATATCAGCCCCAGCATTTT. Its protein product is CASSLLAYQPQHF. This chain joins TRBV28 and TRBJ1-5; D not certain. The CDR3 covers 13 residues. The V end lost 1 base, the J end lost 5 bases, and 6 bases lay between the germline ends. Germline V lookup: CDR1 MDHEN, CDR2 SYDVKM.

This clone has more than one count but fewer than ten. This chain uses TRBV19 with TRBJ1-5, with TRBD1 identical over 8 bases. This CDR3 comprises 15 residues. Germline assignment: CDR1 LNHDA and CDR2 SQIVND (reference sequence). The trim removed 5 bases at V and 4 bases at J, leaving 7 bases unmatched. The CDR3 spells CASSRDRGPNQPQHF. CDR3 sequence (DNA): TGTGCCAGTAGTCGTGACAGGGGCCCTAATCAGCCCCAGCATTTT.

The rearrangement links TRBV19 to TRBJ2-7; maybe TRBD1 (6 bases). Germline V CDR1 and CDR2: LNHDA, SQIVND (reference sequence). The V gene lost 4 bases and the J gene lost 6 bases, with 13 bases spanning the gap. CDR3 length: 13 amino acids. The CDR3 protein is CASSTAGVGEQYF. The CDR3 region has the DNA TGTGCCAGTAGTACCGCAGGGGTCGGCGAGCAGTACTTC.

This sequence joins TRBV7-9 and TRBJ2-7; the D is unclear. This CDR3 is built from 12 residues. Trimming removed 2 bases from V and 5 bases from J, with 7 bases in between. CDR1 is SEHNR, CDR2 FQNEAQ, per germline (reference sequence). The CDR3 sequence is CASSLWSNEQYF. CDR3 nucleotide sequence: TGTGCCAGCAGCTTATGGAGCAACGAGCAGTACTTC.

The V gene is TRBV27, the J gene TRBJ1-2; the D gene is possibly TRBD1 (5 bases). This CDR3 has 13 residues. The germline V gene encodes CDR1 MNHEY and CDR2 SMNVEV (reference sequence). Trimming took 6 bases from V and 1 from J, leaving 9 bases between them. CDR3 sequence: CASSRDSNYGYTF. For the CDR3, the DNA is TGTGCCAGCAGCCGCGACAGTAACTATGGCTACACCTTC.

The rearrangement links TRBV7-8 to TRBJ1-1, with D unclear. Germline CDR1 and CDR2: SGHVS and FQNEAQ. V lost 5 bases and J lost 1, with 14 bases in between. CDR3 length: 15 amino acids. The CDR3 bases are TGTGCCAGCAGCGGTGACTGGCTCGGGAACACTGAAGCTTTCTTT. Protein sequence: CASSGDWLGNTEAFF.

The gene calls are TRBV15 and TRBJ1-4; D may be TRBD1 (6 bases). This CDR3 has 13 amino acids. V lost 0 bases and J lost 13, with 12 bases in between. CDR1 is LNHNV, CDR2 YYDKDF, per germline (reference sequence). CDR3 loop: CATSRDRDRTLFF. CDR3 DNA: TGTGCCACCAGCAGAGATCGAGACAGGACACTGTTTTTT.

The chain has TRBV10-3 and TRBJ2-7; D is uncertain. V was cut by 4 bases and J by 1 base, with 17 bases left in between. Germline V gene sequence: CDR1 ENHRY, CDR2 SYGVKD. This CDR3 is built from 16 residues. The CDR3, as DNA: TGTGCCATCAGTGTAGTCTTTTTTGCTGATTCCTACGAGCAGTACTTC. Its protein product is CAISVVFFADSYEQYF.

The chain combines TRBV7-2 with TRBJ2-7; 9 positions match TRBD2. Germline loops: CDR1 SGHTA, CDR2 FQGNSA. This CDR3 has 14 residues. The junction had 6 bases not matched to a gene; V was cut back by 5 bases and J by 4 bases. The CDR3: CASSIGGLAYEQYF. CDR3 sequence (DNA): TGTGCCAGCAGCATTGGGGGACTAGCTTACGAGCAGTACTTC.

The gene calls are TRBV6-1 and TRBJ2-2; TRBD1 is a possible D gene (5 bases). V was trimmed by 4 bases and J by 4 bases, leaving 7 bases between them. Germline loops: CDR1 MNHNS, CDR2 SASEGT. The CDR3 spans 13 residues. The CDR3 is CASSARGTGELFF. The CDR3 nucleotides read TGTGCCAGCAGTGCTAGGGGCACCGGGGAGCTGTTTTTT.

This chain links TRBV7-7 with TRBJ2-3; 7 bases fit TRBD2. The CDR3 contains 14 residues. The junction had 3 bases not matched to a gene; V was cut back by 1 base and J by 5 bases. From germline, CDR1 is SSHAT and CDR2 FNYEAQ (reference sequence). The CDR3 coding sequence is TGTGCCAGCAGCTTAGTCGGGGGGAGAGATACGCAGTATTTT. Its translation: CASSLVGGRDTQYF.

CDR3 amino acids: CASSLAENEQYF. CDR3 bases: TGTGCCAGCAGCTTGGCAGAAAACGAGCAGTACTTC. The chain uses TRBV5-6 and TRBJ2-7; D not resolved. V dropped 0 bases and J dropped 5 bases, with 6 bases sitting between them. The germline V gene has CDR1 SGHDT and CDR2 YYEEEE. CDR3 length: 12 amino acids.

Of note for this clone: At one boundary the junction diverges from the germline segment, which might be a read error. The chain links TRBV4-2 to TRBJ2-3, with 10 bases fitting TRBD2. The germline CDR1 and CDR2 sequences are LGHNA and YNFKEQ. The CDR3 runs 17 residues. In DNA, the CDR3 is TGTGCCAGCAACCAAGCCTCAAGCGGGGGGGCCCCAGATACGCAGTATTTT. Amino acids: CASNQASSGGAPDTQYF.

The sample holds a few counts of this clone. This chain uses TRBV19 with TRBJ2-1, with 9 positions matching TRBD1. Germline trimming cut 10 bases from V and 9 bases from J; bases unmatched to any gene: 28. The CDR3 is made up of 19 amino acids. In germline, CDR1 is LNHDA, CDR2 SQIVND (reference sequence). The CDR3 sequence: CAIKRAVDRGPQVSTEQFF. Written as DNA, the CDR3 is TGTGCCATCAAGAGGGCGGTGGACAGGGGCCCGCAAGTGTCCACTGAGCAGTTCTTC.

V is TRBV4-2 and J is TRBJ2-2; 7 positions match TRBD1. The trim removed 4 bases at V and 5 bases at J, leaving 4 bases unmatched. The length of the CDR3 is 14 residues. The germline V gene has CDR1 LGHNA and CDR2 YNFKEQ. DNA of the CDR3: TGTGCCAGCAGCCGCACAGGGGCAACCGGGGAGCTGTTTTTT. It specifies CASSRTGATGELFF.

The rearrangement joins TRBV5-1 to TRBJ2-5; 7 bases are a match to TRBD2. The V gene end was trimmed by 4 bases and the J gene end by 4 bases; junction bases not matched to a gene: 13. Germline loops: CDR1 SGHRS, CDR2 YFSETQ. The CDR3 covers 16 residues. CDR3: CASSPQGLVGSETQYF. The CDR3 bases are TGCGCCAGCAGCCCACAAGGACTAGTCGGGTCAGAGACCCAGTACTTC.

For the CDR3, the DNA is TGCGCCAGCAGCTTGGGGGTCAGGCCGAGCTCCTACAATGAGCAGTTCTTC. Its protein is CASSLGVRPSSYNEQFF. This rearrangement joins TRBV5-1 to TRBJ2-1; no clear D gene. The CDR3 sequence is 17 residues long. Per germline, CDR1 SGHRS and CDR2 YFSETQ. V was cut by 0 bases and J by 0 bases, with 13 bases left in between.